The source of this T cell receptor (beta chain) is a study of a mutant IDH1 vaccine in newly diagnosed glioma (dated by TCRdb to about 2021). For the wider study: Patients were given eight vaccinations, in weeks 1, 3, 5, 7, 11, 15, 19 and 23, which matched visits V03 through V10. Vaccination began 4-6 weeks after radiotherapy alone, or alongside temozolomide cycles in the chemotherapy-containing groups. Of the 32 patients who were treated, approximately 60% were male and roughly 38% were female, and the mean age was around 40 years. Before enrollment, most patients had been given radiochemotherapy with temozolomide as standard therapy, while the rest had received either radiotherapy alone or temozolomide alone. Peripheral blood was drawn at six visits: V03 (baseline), V05, V07, V10, V12 and V13. For exploratory analyses, longitudinal TCRB deep sequencing was carried out in more than 20 treated patients wherever samples were available.

In light of the paper, this sample's time point label describes: week 5, during vaccination. A 20-mer mutant IDH1 peptide at 300 micrograms in Montanide made up each vaccine dose, which was injected subcutaneously together with topical imiquimod. The donors had newly diagnosed IDH1-mutant astrocytomas of WHO grade 3 or 4 that showed loss of nuclear ATRX. The samples were drawn from NOA16, a multicentre, single-arm, open-label phase I trial in Germany that tested a mutant IDH1 peptide vaccine in humans for the first time. Genomic DNA for TCRB sequencing was isolated from EDTA blood with the DNeasy Blood and Tissue Kit. Library construction relied on the immunoSEQ multiplex PCR assay. The hsTCRB Kit was used according to the manufacturer's protocol to amplify rearranged TCR beta chain sequences. Sequencing of TCRB libraries was carried out on an Illumina MiSeq. Per the authors' processing: Demultiplexing, trimming and gene mapping were performed with the kit vendor's proprietary platform. The source is immuneACCESS, and TCRdb retained only in-frame sequences with V and J called. Part of the clones is not carried over; for the studies checked, unresolved V genes explain less than half of this, and the remainder is unexplained. The V and J calls and clone size are taken from that table; D and trimming were inferred from the DNA. The sample table lists some 27,000 clones, approximately 80% of them with a count of one. Roughly a tenth of the sample is in the top ten clones.

The full study reports these points: Availability determined which PBMC samples were chosen for TCRB deep sequencing. Across multiple MHC alleles, vaccine-induced immune responses were seen in more than 90% of patients. The authors stated that sample limitations prevented analyses of patient blood samples from being reproduced. No apparent relationship was observed between pseudoprogression and alterations in the top peripheral T cell clonotypes detected by TCRB sequencing.

In the case of this clone: The target of this receptor is not known. One base away there is no much larger clone; base qualities are not given. In the same sample, other DNA sequences code for this CDR3.

The input for sequencing was PBMCs, taken from a glioma patient whose treatment included an IDH1 peptide vaccine. This TCR derives from a man aged 40-49 years with glioma.

Here is the DNA: TGTGCCAGCAGCCCGCAGGAGACCCAGTACTTC. Translated, it reads CASSPQETQYF. Recombination connected TRBV7-9 to TRBJ2-5; the D gene remains uncertain. The cysteine opens and the phenylalanine closes a CDR3 of 11 amino acids. CDR3 DNA is the only sequence kept; it has 33 bases, read in frame from the first base. Trimming at the junction amounts to 5 bases on V and 5 bases on J, and the germline ends lie 6 bases apart. The germline V gene (reference sequence) specifies SEHNR as CDR1 and FQNEAQ as CDR2.